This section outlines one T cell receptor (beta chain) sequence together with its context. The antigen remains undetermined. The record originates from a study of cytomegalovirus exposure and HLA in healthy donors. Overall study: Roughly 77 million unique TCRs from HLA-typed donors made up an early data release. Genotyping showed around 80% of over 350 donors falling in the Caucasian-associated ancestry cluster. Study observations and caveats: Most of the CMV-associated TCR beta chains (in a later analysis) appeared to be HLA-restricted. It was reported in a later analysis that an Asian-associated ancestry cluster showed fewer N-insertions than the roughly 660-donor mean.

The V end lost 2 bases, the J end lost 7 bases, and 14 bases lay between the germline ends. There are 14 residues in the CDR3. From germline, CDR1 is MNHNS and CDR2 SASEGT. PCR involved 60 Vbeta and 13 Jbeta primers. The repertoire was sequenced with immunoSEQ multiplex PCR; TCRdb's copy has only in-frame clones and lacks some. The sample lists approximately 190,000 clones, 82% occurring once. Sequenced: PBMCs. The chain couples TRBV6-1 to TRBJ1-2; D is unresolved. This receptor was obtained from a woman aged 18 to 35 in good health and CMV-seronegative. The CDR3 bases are TGTGCCAGCAGTGAATTAGTCGGTGAGGCTGGCTACACCTTC. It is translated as CASSELVGEAGYTF.